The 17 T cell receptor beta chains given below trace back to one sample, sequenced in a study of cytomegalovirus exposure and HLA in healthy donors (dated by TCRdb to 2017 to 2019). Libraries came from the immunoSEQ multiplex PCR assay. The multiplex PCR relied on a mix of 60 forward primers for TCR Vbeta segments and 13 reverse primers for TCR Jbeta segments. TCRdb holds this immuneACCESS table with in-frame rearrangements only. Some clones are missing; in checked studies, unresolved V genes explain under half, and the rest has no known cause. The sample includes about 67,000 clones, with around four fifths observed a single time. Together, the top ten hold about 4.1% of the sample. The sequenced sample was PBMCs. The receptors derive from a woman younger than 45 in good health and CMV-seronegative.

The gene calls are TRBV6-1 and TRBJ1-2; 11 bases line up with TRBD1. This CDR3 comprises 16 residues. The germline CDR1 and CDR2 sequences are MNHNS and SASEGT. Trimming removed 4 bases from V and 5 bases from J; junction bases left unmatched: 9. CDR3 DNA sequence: TGTGCCAGCAGTGCAGACTGGGGGACAGGGGGATATGGCTACACCTTC. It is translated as CASSADWGTGGYGYTF.

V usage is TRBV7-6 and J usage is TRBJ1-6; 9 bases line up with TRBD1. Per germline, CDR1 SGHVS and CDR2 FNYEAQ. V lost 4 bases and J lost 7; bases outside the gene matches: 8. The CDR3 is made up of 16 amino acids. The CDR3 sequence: CASSSSTGQGNSPLHF. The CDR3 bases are TGTGCCAGCAGCTCGAGCACCGGACAGGGGAATTCACCCCTCCACTTT.

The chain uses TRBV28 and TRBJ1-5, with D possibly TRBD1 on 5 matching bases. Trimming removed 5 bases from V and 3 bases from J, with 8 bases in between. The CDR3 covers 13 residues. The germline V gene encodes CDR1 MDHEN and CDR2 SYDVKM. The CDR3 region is CASSRGINQPQHF. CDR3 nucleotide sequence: TGTGCCAGCAGTCGGGGGATCAATCAGCCCCAGCATTTT.

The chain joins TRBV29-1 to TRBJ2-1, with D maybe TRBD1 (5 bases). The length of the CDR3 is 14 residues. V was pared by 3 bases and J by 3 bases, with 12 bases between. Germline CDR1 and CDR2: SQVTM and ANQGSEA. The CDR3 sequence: CSVEGWGLYNEQFF. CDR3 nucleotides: TGCAGCGTTGAGGGTTGGGGCCTCTACAATGAGCAGTTCTTC.

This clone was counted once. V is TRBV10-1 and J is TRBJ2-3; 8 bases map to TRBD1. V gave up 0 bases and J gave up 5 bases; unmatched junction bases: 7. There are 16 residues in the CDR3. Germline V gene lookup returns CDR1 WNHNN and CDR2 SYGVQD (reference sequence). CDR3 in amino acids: CASSESPGGLGDTQYF. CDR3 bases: TGCGCCAGCAGTGAGTCCCCAGGGGGCCTTGGAGATACGCAGTATTTT.

CDR3 DNA sequence: TGTGCCAGCAGTTACAGGGGGCGCGGAGAGACCCAGTACTTC. Translated, it gives CASSYRGRGETQYF. The V and J genes are TRBV28 and TRBJ2-5, with TRBD1 matching over 9 bases. V shed 4 bases and J 4 bases; nucleotides not matched to a gene: 4. The CDR3 is made up of 14 amino acids. Germline CDR1 MDHEN, CDR2 SYDVKM.

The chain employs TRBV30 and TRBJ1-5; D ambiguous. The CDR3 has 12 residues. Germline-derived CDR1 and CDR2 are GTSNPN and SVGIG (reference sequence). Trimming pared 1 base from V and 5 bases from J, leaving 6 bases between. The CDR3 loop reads CAWSGLDQPQHF. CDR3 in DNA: TGTGCCTGGAGTGGGCTCGATCAGCCCCAGCATTTT. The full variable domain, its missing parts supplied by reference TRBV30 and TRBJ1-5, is SQTIHQWPATLVQPVGSPLSLECTVEGTSNPNLYWYRQAAGRGLQLLFYSVGIGQISSEVPQNLSASRPQDRQFILSSKKLLLSDSGFYLCAWSGLDQPQHFGDGTRLSIL.

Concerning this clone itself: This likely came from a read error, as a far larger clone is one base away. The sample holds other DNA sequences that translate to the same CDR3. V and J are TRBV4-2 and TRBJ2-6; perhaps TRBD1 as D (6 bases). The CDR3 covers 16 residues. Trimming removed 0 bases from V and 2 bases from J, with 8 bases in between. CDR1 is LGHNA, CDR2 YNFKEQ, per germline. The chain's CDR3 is CASSQDGGAGANVLTF. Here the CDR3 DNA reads TGTGCCAGCAGCCAAGATGGGGGCGCTGGGGCCAACGTCCTGACTTTC.

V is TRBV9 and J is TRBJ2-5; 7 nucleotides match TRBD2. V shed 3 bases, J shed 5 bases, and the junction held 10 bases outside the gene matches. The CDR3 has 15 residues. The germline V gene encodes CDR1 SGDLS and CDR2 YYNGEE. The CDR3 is CASSGTSAEMETQYF. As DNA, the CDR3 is TGTGCCAGCAGCGGCACTAGCGCCGAAATGGAGACCCAGTACTTC.

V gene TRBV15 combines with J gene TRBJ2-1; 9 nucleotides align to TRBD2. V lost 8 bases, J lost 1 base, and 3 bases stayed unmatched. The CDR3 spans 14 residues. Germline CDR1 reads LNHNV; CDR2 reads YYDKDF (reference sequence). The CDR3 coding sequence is TGTGCCACCGCCAGCGGGAGGTCCTACAATGAGCAGTTCTTC. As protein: CATASGRSYNEQFF.

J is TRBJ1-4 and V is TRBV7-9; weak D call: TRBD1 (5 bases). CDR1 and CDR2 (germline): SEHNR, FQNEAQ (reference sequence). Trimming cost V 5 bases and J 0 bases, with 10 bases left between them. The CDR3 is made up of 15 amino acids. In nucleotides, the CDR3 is TGTGCCAGCAGCCAGAGACAGCCAACTAATGAAAAACTGTTTTTT. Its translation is CASSQRQPTNEKLFF.

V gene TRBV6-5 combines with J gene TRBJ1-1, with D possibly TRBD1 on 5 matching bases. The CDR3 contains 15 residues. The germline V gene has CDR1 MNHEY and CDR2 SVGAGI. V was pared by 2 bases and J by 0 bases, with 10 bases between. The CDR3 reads CASSYPGTLNTEAFF. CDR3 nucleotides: TGTGCCAGCAGTTACCCCGGGACTCTGAACACTGAAGCTTTCTTT.

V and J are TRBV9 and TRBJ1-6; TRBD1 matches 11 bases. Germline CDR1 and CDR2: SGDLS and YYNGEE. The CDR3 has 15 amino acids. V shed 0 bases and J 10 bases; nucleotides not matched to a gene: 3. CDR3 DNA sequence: TGTGCCAGCAGCGTAGGGGGGACAGGGGGATCACCCCTCCACTTT. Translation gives CASSVGGTGGSPLHF.

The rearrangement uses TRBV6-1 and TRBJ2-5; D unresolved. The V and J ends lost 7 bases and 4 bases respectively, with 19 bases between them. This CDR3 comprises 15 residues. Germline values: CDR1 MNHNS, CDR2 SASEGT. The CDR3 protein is CASIAEVLGRETQYF. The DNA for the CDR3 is TGTGCCAGCATTGCCGAGGTGTTAGGTCGAGAGACCCAGTACTTC.

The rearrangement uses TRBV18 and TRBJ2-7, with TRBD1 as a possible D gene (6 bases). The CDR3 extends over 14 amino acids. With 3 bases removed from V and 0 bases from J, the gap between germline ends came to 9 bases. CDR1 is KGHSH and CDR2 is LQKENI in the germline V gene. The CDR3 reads CASSPGQNSYEQYF. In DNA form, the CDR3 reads TGTGCCAGCTCACCCGGACAGAACTCCTACGAGCAGTACTTC.

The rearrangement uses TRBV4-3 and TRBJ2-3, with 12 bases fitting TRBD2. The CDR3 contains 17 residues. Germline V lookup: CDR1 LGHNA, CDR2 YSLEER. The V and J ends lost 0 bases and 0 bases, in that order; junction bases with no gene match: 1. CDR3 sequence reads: CASSQEGTSGSTDTQYF. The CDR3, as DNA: TGCGCCAGCAGCCAAGAGGGGACTAGCGGGAGCACAGATACGCAGTATTTT.

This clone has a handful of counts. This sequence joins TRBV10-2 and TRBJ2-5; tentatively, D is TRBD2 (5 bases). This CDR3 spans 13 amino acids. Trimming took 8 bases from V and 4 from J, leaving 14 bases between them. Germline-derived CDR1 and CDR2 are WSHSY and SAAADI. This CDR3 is CASSVSEGETQYF. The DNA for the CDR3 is TGCGCCAGCTCCGTCTCCGAGGGAGAGACCCAGTACTTC.